This T cell receptor beta chain is from a study of OX40 agonist ivuxolimab in advanced cancers. Study conclusions and caveats: On average, a greater number of expanded clones characterised CD8+ T cells relative to CD4+.

The CDR3 sequence is 15 residues long. The germline V gene encodes CDR1 SGHVS and CDR2 FQNEAQ. V was cut by 1 base and J by 4 bases, with 11 bases left in between. In the case of this clone: Its antigen is undetermined.

Sequencing was performed with immunoSEQ multiplex PCR; in TCRdb, only in-frame clones are kept and a portion is missing. This sample yields tens of thousands of clones, of which just over 85% are seen a single time; roughly 6% belongs to the top ten. This sample comprised CD4+ or CD8+ T cells sorted from blood, obtained in a trial of the OX40 agonist ivuxolimab. The sequence was obtained from an adult with an advanced solid tumor such as melanoma, head and neck, liver or kidney cancer. The chain carries TRBV7-8 and TRBJ1-5, with TRBD1 as a possible D gene (6 bases). This CDR3 reads CASSLVAGANQPQHF. CDR3 nucleotides: TGTGCCAGCAGCTTAGTAGCAGGGGCAAATCAGCCCCAGCATTTT.